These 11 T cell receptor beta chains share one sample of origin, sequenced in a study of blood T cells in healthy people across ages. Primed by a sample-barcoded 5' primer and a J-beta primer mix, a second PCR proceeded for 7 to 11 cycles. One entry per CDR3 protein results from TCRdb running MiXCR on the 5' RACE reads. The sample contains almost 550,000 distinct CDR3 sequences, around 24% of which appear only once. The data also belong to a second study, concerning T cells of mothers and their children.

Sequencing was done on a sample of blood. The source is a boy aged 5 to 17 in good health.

CDR3 bases: TGCAGTCCTAAACAGGGTCGCGAGCAGTACTTC. Amino acid sequence: CSPKQGREQYF. V gene TRBV20-1 combines with J gene TRBJ2-7, with D perhaps matching TRBD1 (6 bases). CDR3 length: 11 amino acids. V lost 8 bases, J lost 6 bases, and 14 bases lay in between. CDR1 DFQATT and CDR2 SNEGSKA come from the germline V gene (reference sequence).

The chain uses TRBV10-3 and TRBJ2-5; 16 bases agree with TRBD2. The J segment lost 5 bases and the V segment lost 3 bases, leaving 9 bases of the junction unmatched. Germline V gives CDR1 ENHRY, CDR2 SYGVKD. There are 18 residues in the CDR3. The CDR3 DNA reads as TGTGCCATCAGTGACCCTGAGGGACTAGCGGGAGGGCTTGAGACCCAGTACTTC. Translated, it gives CAISDPEGLAGGLETQYF.

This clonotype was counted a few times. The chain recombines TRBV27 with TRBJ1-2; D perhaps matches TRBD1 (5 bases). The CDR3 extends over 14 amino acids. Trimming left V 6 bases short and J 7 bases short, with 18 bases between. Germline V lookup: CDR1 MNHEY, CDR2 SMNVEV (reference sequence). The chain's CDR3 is CASRSWGDSAGYTF. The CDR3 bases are TGTGCCAGCAGATCTTGGGGGGATTCGGCTGGCTACACCTTC.

CDR3 sequence: CAISEPSLPYNEQFF. For the CDR3, the DNA is TGTGCCATCAGTGAGCCGTCGCTGCCCTACAATGAGCAGTTCTTC. The V gene is TRBV10-3, the J gene TRBJ2-1; D is unresolved. With 2 bases removed from V and 2 bases from J, the gap between germline ends came to 10 bases. The CDR3 is 15 residues long. From germline, CDR1 is ENHRY and CDR2 SYGVKD.

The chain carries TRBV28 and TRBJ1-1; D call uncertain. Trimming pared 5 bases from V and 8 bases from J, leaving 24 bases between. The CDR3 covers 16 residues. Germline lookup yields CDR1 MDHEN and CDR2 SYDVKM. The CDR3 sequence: CASSRFGHGIKGEAFF. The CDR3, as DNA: TGTGCCAGCAGTCGATTCGGTCATGGGATAAAGGGAGAAGCTTTCTTT.

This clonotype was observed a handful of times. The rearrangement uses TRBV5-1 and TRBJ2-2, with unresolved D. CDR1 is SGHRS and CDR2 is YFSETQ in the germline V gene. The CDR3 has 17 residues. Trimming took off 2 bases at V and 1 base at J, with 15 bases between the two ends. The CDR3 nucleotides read TGCGCCAGCAGCTTCCTGGGGAAAAACCGGAACACCGGGGAGCTGTTTTTT. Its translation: CASSFLGKNRNTGELFF.

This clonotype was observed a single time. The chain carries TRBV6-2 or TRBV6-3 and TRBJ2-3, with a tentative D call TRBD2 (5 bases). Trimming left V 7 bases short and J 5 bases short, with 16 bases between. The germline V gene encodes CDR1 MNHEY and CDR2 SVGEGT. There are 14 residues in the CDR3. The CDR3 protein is CASIREGGGDTQYF. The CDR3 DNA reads TGTGCCAGCATCCGCGAGGGTGGTGGAGATACGCAGTATTTT.

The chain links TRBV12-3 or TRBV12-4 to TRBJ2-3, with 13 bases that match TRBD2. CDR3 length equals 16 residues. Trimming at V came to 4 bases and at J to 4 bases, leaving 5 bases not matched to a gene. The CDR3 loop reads CASSSLLAGGSDTQYF. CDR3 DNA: TGTGCCAGCAGTTCGCTACTAGCGGGAGGGTCAGATACGCAGTATTTT.

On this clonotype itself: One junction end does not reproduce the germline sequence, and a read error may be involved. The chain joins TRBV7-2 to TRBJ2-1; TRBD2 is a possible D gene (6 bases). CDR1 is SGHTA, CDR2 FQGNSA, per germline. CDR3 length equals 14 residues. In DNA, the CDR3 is TGTGCCAGCAGCTTAGGACTAGTCGATAATGGGCAGTTCTTC. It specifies CASSLGLVDNGQFF.

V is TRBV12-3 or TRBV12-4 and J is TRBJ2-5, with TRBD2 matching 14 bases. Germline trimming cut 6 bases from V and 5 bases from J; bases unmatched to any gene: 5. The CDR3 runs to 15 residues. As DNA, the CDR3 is TGTGCCAGCAGGGTCGGACTAGCGGGAGGTGAGACCCAGTACTTC. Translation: CASRVGLAGGETQYF.

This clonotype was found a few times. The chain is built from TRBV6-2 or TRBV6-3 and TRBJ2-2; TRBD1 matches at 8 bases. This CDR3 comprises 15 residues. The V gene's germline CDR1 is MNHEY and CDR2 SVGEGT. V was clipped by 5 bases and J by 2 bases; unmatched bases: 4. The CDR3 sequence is CASSLGQVNTGELFF. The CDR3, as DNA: TGTGCCAGCAGTCTGGGACAGGTTAACACCGGGGAGCTGTTTTTT.